This T cell receptor (beta chain) was sequenced in a study of OX40 agonist ivuxolimab in advanced cancers. Study at large: Patients receiving dose escalation had hepatocellular carcinoma, melanoma, renal cell or head and neck cancer.

This table comes from immunoSEQ multiplex PCR, and its TCRdb copy is limited to in-frame clones, with some not included. The sample lists around 790 clones, 65% to 80% occurring once. The CDR3 covers 14 residues. Germline CDR1 and CDR2: SGHVS and FQNEAQ. V gave up 5 bases and J gave up 4 bases, with 14 bases separating them. The clonotype comes from an adult with an advanced solid tumor such as melanoma, head and neck, liver or kidney cancer. The sample consisted of CD4+ or CD8+ T cells sorted from blood, taken in a trial of the OX40 agonist ivuxolimab. The V call is TRBV7-8, the J call TRBJ1-2, with a tentative D call TRBD1 (5 bases). CDR3 bases: TGTGCCAGCAGCCAGGACATAAGATCCTATGGCTACACCTTC. Translating it yields CASSQDIRSYGYTF.